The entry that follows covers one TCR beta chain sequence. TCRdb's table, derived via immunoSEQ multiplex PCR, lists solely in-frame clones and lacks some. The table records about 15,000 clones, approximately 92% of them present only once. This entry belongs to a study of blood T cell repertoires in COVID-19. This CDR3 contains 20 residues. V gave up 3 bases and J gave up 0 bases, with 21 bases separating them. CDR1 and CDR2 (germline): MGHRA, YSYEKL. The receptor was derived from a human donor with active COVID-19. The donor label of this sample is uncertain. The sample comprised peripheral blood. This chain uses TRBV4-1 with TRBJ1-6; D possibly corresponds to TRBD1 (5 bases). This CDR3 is CASSQTFEGGGSSYNSPLHF. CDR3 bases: TGCGCCAGCAGCCAGACCTTTGAGGGCGGGGGGAGCTCCTATAATTCACCCCTCCACTTT.